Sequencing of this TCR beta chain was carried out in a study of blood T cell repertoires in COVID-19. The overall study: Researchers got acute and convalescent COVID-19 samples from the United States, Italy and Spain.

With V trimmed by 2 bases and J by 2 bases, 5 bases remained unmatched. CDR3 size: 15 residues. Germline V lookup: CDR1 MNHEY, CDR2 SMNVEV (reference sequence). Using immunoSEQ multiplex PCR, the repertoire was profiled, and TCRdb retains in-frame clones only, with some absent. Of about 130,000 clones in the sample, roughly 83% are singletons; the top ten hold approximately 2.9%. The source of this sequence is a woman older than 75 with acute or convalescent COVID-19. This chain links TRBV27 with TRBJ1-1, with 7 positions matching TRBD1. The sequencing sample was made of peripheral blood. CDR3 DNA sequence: TGTGCCAGCAGTTTACAGGGGGGAGGAAACACTGAAGCTTTCTTT. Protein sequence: CASSLQGGGNTEAFF.